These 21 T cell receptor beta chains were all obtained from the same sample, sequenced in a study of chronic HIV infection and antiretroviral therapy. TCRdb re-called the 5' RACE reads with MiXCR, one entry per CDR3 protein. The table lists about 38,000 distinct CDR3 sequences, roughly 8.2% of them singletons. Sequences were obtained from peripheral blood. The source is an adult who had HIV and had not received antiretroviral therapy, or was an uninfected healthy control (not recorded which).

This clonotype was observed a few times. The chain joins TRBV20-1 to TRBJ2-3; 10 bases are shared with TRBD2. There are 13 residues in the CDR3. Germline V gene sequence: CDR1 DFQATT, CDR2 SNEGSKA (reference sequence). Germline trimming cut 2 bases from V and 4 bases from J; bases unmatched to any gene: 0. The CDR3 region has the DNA TGCAGTGCTAGACTAGCGGGGGCAGATACGCAGTATTTT. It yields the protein CSARLAGADTQYF.

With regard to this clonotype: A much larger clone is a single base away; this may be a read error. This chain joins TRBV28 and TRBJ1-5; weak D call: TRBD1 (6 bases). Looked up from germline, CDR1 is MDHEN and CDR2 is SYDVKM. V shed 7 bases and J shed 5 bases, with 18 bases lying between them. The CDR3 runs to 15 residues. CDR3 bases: TGTGCCAGCACCAGCGTCGCGGAGGGGGATCAGCCCCAGCATTTT. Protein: CASTSVAEGDQPQHF.

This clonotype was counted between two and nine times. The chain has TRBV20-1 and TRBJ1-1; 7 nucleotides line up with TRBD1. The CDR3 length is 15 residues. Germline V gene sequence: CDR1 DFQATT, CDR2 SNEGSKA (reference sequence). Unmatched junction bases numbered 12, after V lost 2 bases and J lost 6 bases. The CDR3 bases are TGCAGTGCTAGACTCCCTCCGGGACAGACCGCTGAAGCTTTCTTT. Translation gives CSARLPPGQTAEAFF.

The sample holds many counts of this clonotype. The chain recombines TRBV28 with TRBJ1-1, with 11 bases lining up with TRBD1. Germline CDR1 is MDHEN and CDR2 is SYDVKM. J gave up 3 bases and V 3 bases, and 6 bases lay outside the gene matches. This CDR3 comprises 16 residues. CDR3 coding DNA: TGTGCCAGCAGTTTTAGTGGGACAGGGGGTCACACTGAAGCTTTCTTT. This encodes CASSFSGTGGHTEAFF.

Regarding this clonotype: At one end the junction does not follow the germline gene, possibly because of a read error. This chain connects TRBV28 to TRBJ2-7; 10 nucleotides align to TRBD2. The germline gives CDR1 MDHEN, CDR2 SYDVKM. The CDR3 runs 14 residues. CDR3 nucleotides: TGTGCCAGTCCGCCTAGCGGGAGCTCCCACGAGCAGTACTTC. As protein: CASPPSGSSHEQYF.

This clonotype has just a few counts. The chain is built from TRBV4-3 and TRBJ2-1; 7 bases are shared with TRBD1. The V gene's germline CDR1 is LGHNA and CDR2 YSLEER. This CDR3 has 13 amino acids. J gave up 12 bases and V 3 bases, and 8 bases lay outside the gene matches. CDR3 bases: TGCGCCAGCAGCCACGTTACAGGGGTCTTGCAGTTCTTC. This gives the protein CASSHVTGVLQFF.

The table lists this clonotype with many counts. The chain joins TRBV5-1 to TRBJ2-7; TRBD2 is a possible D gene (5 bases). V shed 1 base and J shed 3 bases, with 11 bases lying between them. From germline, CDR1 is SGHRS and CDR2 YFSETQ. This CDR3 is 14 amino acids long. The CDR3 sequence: CASSLRTEDYEQYF. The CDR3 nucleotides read TGCGCCAGCAGCTTGAGGACGGAGGACTACGAGCAGTACTTC.

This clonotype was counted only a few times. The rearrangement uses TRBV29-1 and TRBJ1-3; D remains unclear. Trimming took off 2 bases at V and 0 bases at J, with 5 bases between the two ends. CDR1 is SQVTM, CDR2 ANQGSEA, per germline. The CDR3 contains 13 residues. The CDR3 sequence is CSVEPSSGNTIYF. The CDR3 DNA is TGCAGCGTTGAACCGAGCTCTGGAAACACCATATATTTT. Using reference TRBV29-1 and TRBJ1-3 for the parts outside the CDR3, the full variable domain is SAVISQKPSRDICQRGTSLTIQCQVDSQVTMMFWYRQQPGQSLTLIATANQGSEATYESGFVIDKFPISRPNLTFSTLTVSNMSPEDSSIYLCSVEPSSGNTIYFGEGSWLTVV.

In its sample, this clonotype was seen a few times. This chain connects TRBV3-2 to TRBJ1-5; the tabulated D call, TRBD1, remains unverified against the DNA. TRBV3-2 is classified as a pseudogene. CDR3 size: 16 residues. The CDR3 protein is CASSPSLTGYNQPQHF. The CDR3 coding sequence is TGTGCCAGCAGCCCCTCTTTGACAGGGTATAATCAGCCCCAGCATTTT.

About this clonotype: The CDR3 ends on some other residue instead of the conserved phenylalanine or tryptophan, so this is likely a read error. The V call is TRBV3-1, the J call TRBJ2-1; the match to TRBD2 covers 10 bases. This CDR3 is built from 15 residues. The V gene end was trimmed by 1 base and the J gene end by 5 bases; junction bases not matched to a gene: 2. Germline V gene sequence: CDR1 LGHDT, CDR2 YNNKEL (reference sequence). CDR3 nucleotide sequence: TGTGCCAGCAGCCAAGGGACTAGCGGAGACAATGAGCAGTTCTAC. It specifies CASSQGTSGDNEQFY.

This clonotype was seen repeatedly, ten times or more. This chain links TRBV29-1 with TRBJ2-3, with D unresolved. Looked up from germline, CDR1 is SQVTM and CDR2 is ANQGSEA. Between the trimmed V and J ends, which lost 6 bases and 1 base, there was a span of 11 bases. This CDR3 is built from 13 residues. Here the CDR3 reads CSVRSDGTDTQYF. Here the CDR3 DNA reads TGCAGCGTGCGATCAGACGGCACAGATACGCAGTATTTT.

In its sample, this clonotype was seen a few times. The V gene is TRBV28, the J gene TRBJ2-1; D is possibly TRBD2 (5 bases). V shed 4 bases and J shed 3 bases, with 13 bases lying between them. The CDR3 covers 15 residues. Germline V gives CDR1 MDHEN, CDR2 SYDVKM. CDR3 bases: TGTGCCAGCAGTTCCCCCCGAGGGAGCTACAATGAGCAGTTCTTC. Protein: CASSSPRGSYNEQFF. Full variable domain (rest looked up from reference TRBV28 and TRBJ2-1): DVKVTQSSRYLVKRTGEKVFLECVQDMDHENMFWYRQDPGLGLRLIYFSYDVKMKEKGDIPEGYSVSREKKERFSLILESASTNQTSMYLCASSSPRGSYNEQFFGPGTRLTVL.

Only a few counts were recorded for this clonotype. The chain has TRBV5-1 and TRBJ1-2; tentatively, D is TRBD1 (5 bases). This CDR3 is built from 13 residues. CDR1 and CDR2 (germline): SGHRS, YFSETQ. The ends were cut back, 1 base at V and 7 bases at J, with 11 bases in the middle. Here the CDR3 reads CASSLRDPAGYTF. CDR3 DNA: TGCGCCAGCAGCTTGAGGGACCCCGCTGGCTACACCTTC. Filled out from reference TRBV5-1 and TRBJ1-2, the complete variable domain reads KAGVTQTPRYLIKTRGQQVTLSCSPISGHRSVSWYQQTPGQGLQFLFEYFSETQRNKGNFPGRFSGRQFSNSRSEMNVSTLELGDSALYLCASSLRDPAGYTFGSGTRLTVV.

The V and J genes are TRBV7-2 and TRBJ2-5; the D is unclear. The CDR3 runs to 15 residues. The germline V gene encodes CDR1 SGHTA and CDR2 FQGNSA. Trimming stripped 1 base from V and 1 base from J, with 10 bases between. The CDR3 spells CASSLVSFPQETQYF. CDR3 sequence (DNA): TGTGCCAGCAGCTTAGTATCTTTTCCCCAAGAGACCCAGTACTTC.

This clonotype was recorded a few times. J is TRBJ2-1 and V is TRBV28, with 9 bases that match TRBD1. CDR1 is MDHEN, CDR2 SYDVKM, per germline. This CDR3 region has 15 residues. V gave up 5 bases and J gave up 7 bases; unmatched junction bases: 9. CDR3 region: CASSPRGQGRNEQFF. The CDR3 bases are TGTGCCAGCAGTCCCAGAGGACAGGGGAGAAATGAGCAGTTCTTC.

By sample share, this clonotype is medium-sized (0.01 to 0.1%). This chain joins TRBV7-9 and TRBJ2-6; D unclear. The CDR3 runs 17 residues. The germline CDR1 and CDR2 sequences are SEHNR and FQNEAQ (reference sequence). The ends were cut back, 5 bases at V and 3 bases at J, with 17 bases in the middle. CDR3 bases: TGTGCCAGCAGCCGCCCGGACCTCCGGGTTGGGGCCAACGTCCTGACTTTC. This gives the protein CASSRPDLRVGANVLTF. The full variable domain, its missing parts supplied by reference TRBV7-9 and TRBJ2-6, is DTGVSQNPRHKITKRGQNVTFRCDPISEHNRLYWYRQTLGQGPEFLTYFQNEAQLEKSRLLSDRFSAERPKGSFSTLEIQRTEQGDSAMYLCASSRPDLRVGANVLTFGAGSRLTVL.

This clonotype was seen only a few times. The CDR3 DNA sequence: TGTGCCAGCAGCTTATCCTCGAGGACCACTAATGAAAAACTGTTTTTT. Protein sequence: CASSLSSRTTNEKLFF. V is TRBV7-2 and J is TRBJ1-4; no clear D. Germline CDR1 reads SGHTA; CDR2 reads FQGNSA. The CDR3 loop spans 16 amino acids. V was clipped by 2 bases and J by 2 bases, with 12 bases between them.

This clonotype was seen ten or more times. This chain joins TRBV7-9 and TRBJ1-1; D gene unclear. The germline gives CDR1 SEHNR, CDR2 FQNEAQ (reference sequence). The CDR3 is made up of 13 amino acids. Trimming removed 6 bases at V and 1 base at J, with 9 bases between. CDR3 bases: TGTGCCAGCAGTTTCGGACGGAACACTGAAGCTTTCTTT. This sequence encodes CASSFGRNTEAFF. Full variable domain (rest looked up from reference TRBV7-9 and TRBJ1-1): DTGVSQNPRHKITKRGQNVTFRCDPISEHNRLYWYRQTLGQGPEFLTYFQNEAQLEKSRLLSDRFSAERPKGSFSTLEIQRTEQGDSAMYLCASSFGRNTEAFFGQGTRLTVV.

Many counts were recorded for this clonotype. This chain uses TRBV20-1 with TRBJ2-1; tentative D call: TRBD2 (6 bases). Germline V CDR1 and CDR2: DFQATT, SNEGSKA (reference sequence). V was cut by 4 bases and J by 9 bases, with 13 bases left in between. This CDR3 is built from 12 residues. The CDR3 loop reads CSATGGLAEQFF. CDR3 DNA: TGCAGTGCTACTGGAGGGTTGGCTGAGCAGTTCTTC.

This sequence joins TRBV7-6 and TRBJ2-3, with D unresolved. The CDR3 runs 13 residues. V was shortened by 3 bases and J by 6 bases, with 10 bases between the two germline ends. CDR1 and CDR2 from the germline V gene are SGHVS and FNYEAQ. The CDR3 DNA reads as TGTGCCAGCAGCTTCTCTACACAGGATACGCAGTATTTT. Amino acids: CASSFSTQDTQYF.

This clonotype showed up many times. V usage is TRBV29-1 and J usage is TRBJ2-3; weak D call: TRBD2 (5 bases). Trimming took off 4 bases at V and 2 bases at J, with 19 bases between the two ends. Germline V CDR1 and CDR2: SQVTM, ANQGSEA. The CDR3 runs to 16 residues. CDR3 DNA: TGCAGCGTTGTGTCGGTGATGGGAGTAGCCACAGATACGCAGTATTTT. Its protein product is CSVVSVMGVATDTQYF.